The clone carrying this T cell receptor beta chain was observed a few times. These data belong to a study of blood T cell repertoires in COVID-19. Study-level background: T cells, B-cell-depleted T cells, or PBMCs provided the cDNA or gDNA that served as material.

Between the trimmed V and J ends, which lost 4 bases and 2 bases, there was a span of 10 bases. This CDR3 contains 14 residues. The germline CDR1 and CDR2 sequences are SGDLS and YYNGEE. Assay: immunoSEQ multiplex PCR; the TCRdb copy retains only in-frame clones and omits some. The table includes about 110,000 clones, 70% to 80% detected once. The receptor was derived from an older woman with acute or convalescent COVID-19. V is TRBV9 and J is TRBJ1-5; D may be TRBD1 (5 bases). Input material: peripheral blood. CDR3 sequence (DNA): TGTGCCAGCAGCCGGGGGGACGGCAATCAGCCCCAGCATTTT. It encodes CASSRGDGNQPQHF.